The 20 T cell receptor beta chains in this list originate from one sample, sequenced in a study of regulatory T cells. Amplification used 52 TRBV primers and 13 TRBJ primers. The repertoire was sequenced with immunoSEQ multiplex PCR; TCRdb's copy has only in-frame clones and lacks some. The sample lists 10,000 or so clones; approximately 87% were seen once. The sample was CD8+ T cells sorted from blood. These receptors originate from a young adult with CD3G deficiency.

The rearrangement uses TRBV10-3 and TRBJ2-5; 8 nucleotides line up with TRBD1. The J call may be faulty, since TRBJ2-7 better matches the DNA end. Germline CDR1 reads ENHRY; CDR2 reads SYGVKD. The CDR3 sequence is 12 residues long. The CDR3 nucleotides read TGTGCCATCAGCGGACAGGGTGGCGAGCAGTACTTC. It is translated as CAISGQGGEQYF.

The V and J genes are TRBV7-9 and TRBJ2-3; D perhaps matches TRBD1 (5 bases). Germline V gives CDR1 SEHNR, CDR2 FQNEAQ (reference sequence). The CDR3 length is 14 residues. V was shortened by 3 bases and J by 0 bases, with 7 bases between the two germline ends. CDR3 in amino acids: CASSFTGSTDTQYF. The CDR3 DNA reads TGTGCCAGCAGCTTTACAGGTAGCACAGATACGCAGTATTTT.

This chain connects TRBV10-2 to TRBJ1-1, with D perhaps TRBD1 (5 bases). The length of the CDR3 is 15 residues. The V and J ends lost 4 bases and 3 bases respectively, with 15 bases between them. Germline V gives CDR1 WSHSY, CDR2 SAAADI. CDR3 loop: CASSGGKEGYTEAFF. Here the CDR3 DNA reads TGCGCCAGCAGTGGGGGGAAGGAGGGTTACACTGAAGCTTTCTTT.

V usage is TRBV5-1 and J usage is TRBJ2-6; D is unresolved. CDR1 SGHRS and CDR2 YFSETQ come from the germline V gene. Trimming removed 0 bases from V and 4 bases from J, with 5 bases in between. CDR3 length equals 14 residues. The CDR3, as DNA: TGCGCCAGCAGCTTGGGTGAGGGGGCCAACGTCCTGACTTTC. This translates into CASSLGEGANVLTF.

This clone is classed as medium-sized. The chain joins TRBV28 to TRBJ2-7, with 7 bases lining up with TRBD1. V lost 6 bases to trimming and J lost 7 bases; unmatched junction nucleotides: 9. CDR3 length: 13 residues. The germline V gene has CDR1 MDHEN and CDR2 SYDVKM. CDR3 sequence: CASRRDSSWEQYF. CDR3 sequence (DNA): TGTGCCAGCAGGAGGGACAGTTCCTGGGAGCAGTACTTC.

The chain couples TRBV4-3 to TRBJ1-5, with unresolved D. The CDR3 extends over 15 amino acids. Germline values: CDR1 LGHNA, CDR2 YSLEER. The V gene lost 4 bases and the J gene lost 0 bases, with 10 bases spanning the gap. CDR3 bases: TGCGCCAGCAGCCCCTATTGGGGTAGCAATCAGCCCCAGCATTTT. Translation: CASSPYWGSNQPQHF.

The genes are TRBV19 and TRBJ2-1, with a weak D call TRBD2 (7 bases). CDR1 and CDR2 from the germline V gene are LNHDA and SQIVND (reference sequence). V lost 5 bases and J 2 bases, leaving 10 bases between the germline ends. This CDR3 has 14 residues. The CDR3 sequence: CASSFGGPYNEQFF. The DNA of the CDR3 is TGTGCCAGTAGTTTCGGGGGGCCCTACAATGAGCAGTTCTTC. The full variable domain, its missing parts supplied by reference TRBV19 and TRBJ2-1, is DGGITQSPKYLFRKEGQNVTLSCEQNLNHDAMYWYRQDPGQGLRLIYYSQIVNDFQKGDIAEGYSVSREKKESFPLTVTSAQKNPTAFYLCASSFGGPYNEQFFGPGTRLTVL.

This clone turned up a few times. In nucleotides, the CDR3 is TGTGCCAGCAGTTTGATCGGGGAACCCGAAGCTTTCTTT. This sequence encodes CASSLIGEPEAFF. This chain links TRBV28 with TRBJ1-1; D is unclear. The CDR3 is 13 amino acids. Germline V lookup: CDR1 MDHEN, CDR2 SYDVKM. The V gene lost 3 bases and the J gene lost 8 bases, with 13 bases spanning the gap.

This clone appeared a single time. CDR3 sequence reads: CASSSHRDAGETQYF. The CDR3 region has the DNA TGTGCCAGCAGTTCGCACAGGGATGCGGGAGAGACCCAGTACTTC. The gene calls are TRBV28 and TRBJ2-5, with D possibly being TRBD1 (6 bases). Germline V gene data show CDR1 as MDHEN and CDR2 as SYDVKM. This CDR3 contains 15 residues. Between the trimmed V and J ends, which lost 4 bases and 4 bases, there was a span of 16 bases.

J is TRBJ2-7 and V is TRBV10-3, with 10 nucleotides matching TRBD2. Looked up from germline, CDR1 is ENHRY and CDR2 is SYGVKD. This CDR3 is built from 16 residues. J gave up 7 bases and V 3 bases, and 12 bases lay outside the gene matches. The CDR3 DNA is TGTGCCATCAGTGACCCCGGACTAGCGGCCAATCGGGAGCAGTACTTC. Its translation is CAISDPGLAANREQYF.

This sequence joins TRBV6-6 and TRBJ1-1; D unresolved. This CDR3 has 12 residues. Germline lookup yields CDR1 MNHNY and CDR2 SVGAGI (reference sequence). V was shortened by 2 bases and J by 8 bases, with 9 bases between the two germline ends. CDR3 nucleotide sequence: TGTGCCAGCAGTTACGTGAGTCGAGAAGCTTTCTTT. It translates to CASSYVSREAFF.

DNA of the CDR3: TGTGCCAGCAGTTCGCCGGACCCGGGACTAGCGGGAGGGCCAGGGTACGAGCAGTACTTC. Its translation is CASSSPDPGLAGGPGYEQYF. The V call is TRBV28, the J call TRBJ2-7, with 16 bases lining up with TRBD2. Per the germline V gene, CDR1 is MDHEN and CDR2 is SYDVKM. With 4 bases clipped from V and 4 bases from J, the junction kept 16 bases outside the gene matches. CDR3 length equals 20 residues.

This sequence joins TRBV7-8 and TRBJ2-6; 13 bases agree with TRBD2. The CDR3 runs to 18 residues. In germline, CDR1 is SGHVS, CDR2 FQNEAQ. V was clipped by 5 bases and J by 0 bases; unmatched bases: 4. CDR3 nucleotide sequence: TGTGCCAGCAGCCCACTAGCGGGGGGGATCTCTGGGGCCAACGTCCTGACTTTC. This codes for CASSPLAGGISGANVLTF.

This chain uses TRBV6-1 with TRBJ1-4, with no clear D. This CDR3 spans 15 amino acids. Per the germline V gene, CDR1 is MNHNS and CDR2 is SASEGT. The V end lost 6 bases, the J end lost 0 bases, and 11 bases lay between the germline ends. The CDR3 bases are TGTGCCAGCAGCTCTGGGCCGTCAACTAATGAAAAACTGTTTTTT. The encoded protein is CASSSGPSTNEKLFF.

The chain couples TRBV27 to TRBJ2-5, with TRBD1 identical over 8 bases. The J call is doubtful: the DNA matches TRBJ2-7 better. The V gene's germline CDR1 is MNHEY and CDR2 SMNVEV (reference sequence). This CDR3 is built from 15 residues. CDR3 DNA sequence: TGTGCCAGCCCCCCCAGGACAGGGAGTAAGTACGAGCAGTACTTC. It is translated as CASPPRTGSKYEQYF.

This clone was observed a few times. This chain uses TRBV27 with TRBJ2-7, with TRBD1 matching over 8 bases. The CDR3 spans 15 residues. In germline, CDR1 is MNHEY, CDR2 SMNVEV (reference sequence). The ends lost 8 bases at V and 4 bases at J; junction bases unmatched: 13. The CDR3 sequence is CASPPRTGSKYEQYF. The CDR3 nucleotides are TGTGCCAGCCCCCCCAGGACAGGGAGTAAGTACGAGCAGTACTTC.

This chain links TRBV7-8 with TRBJ2-3, with 8 nucleotides matching TRBD2. CDR1 SGHVS and CDR2 FQNEAQ come from the germline V gene. Trimming cost V 4 bases and J 4 bases; bases outside gene matches: 16. The CDR3 is 18 amino acids. The CDR3 region is CASSSQGGGTPLADTQYF. CDR3 bases: TGTGCCAGCAGCTCCCAGGGCGGGGGGACGCCTTTGGCAGATACGCAGTATTTT. The whole variable domain, filled in from reference TRBV7-8 and TRBJ2-3, reads GAGVSQSPRYKVAKRGQDVALRCDPISGHVSLFWYQQALGQGPEFLTYFQNEAQLDKSGLPSDRFFAERPEGSVSTLKIQRTQQEDSAVYLCASSSQGGGTPLADTQYFGPGTRLTVL.

The chain employs TRBV6-5 and TRBJ1-1; D is ambiguous. Germline lookup yields CDR1 MNHEY and CDR2 SVGAGI. The CDR3 covers 13 residues. Trimming removed 3 bases at V and 1 base at J, with 6 bases between. CDR3 protein: CASSYGENTEAFF. The CDR3 nucleotides are TGTGCCAGCAGTTATGGGGAGAACACTGAAGCTTTCTTT.

The CDR3 nucleotides read TGTGCCAGCAGCTTCCTCGGGGAGGGCACTGAAGCTTTCTTT. Protein: CASSFLGEGTEAFF. The chain joins TRBV11-3 to TRBJ1-1; no firm D call. Germline loops: CDR1 SGHNT, CDR2 YENEEA. The CDR3 has 14 amino acids. Trimming took 3 bases from V and 4 from J, leaving 12 bases between them.

This clone was observed once. The rearrangement links TRBV7-6 to TRBJ2-3; D uncertain. V dropped 5 bases and J dropped 0 bases, with 6 bases sitting between them. From germline, CDR1 is SGHVS and CDR2 FNYEAQ. The CDR3 has 13 residues. CDR3 residues: CASSADSTDTQYF. CDR3 coding DNA: TGTGCCAGCAGCGCCGACAGCACAGATACGCAGTATTTT. Looking up the rest from reference TRBV7-6 and TRBJ2-3 gives the full variable domain: GAGVSQSPRYKVTKRGQDVALRCDPISGHVSLYWYRQALGQGPEFLTYFNYEAQQDKSGLPNDRFSAERPEGSISTLTIQRTEQRDSAMYRCASSADSTDTQYFGPGTRLTVL.